Listed below are T cell receptor beta chains from one sample, sequenced in a study of OX40 agonist ivuxolimab in advanced cancers. TCRdb's table, derived via immunoSEQ multiplex PCR, lists solely in-frame clones and lacks some. Found here are approximately 60,000 clones, 84% of them singletons; the top ten hold approximately 2%. This material consisted of CD4+ or CD8+ T cells sorted from blood, taken in a trial of the OX40 agonist ivuxolimab. Receptors originate from an adult with an advanced solid tumor such as melanoma, head and neck, liver or kidney cancer. The CDR3 runs from the conserved cysteine through the conserved F or W. Expanded clones get a size class; other rows say once, few or many, or leave the size out.

j_call v_call clone_size cdr3_aa
TRBJ2-3 TRBV30 . CAWSRGTGGGDTQYF
TRBJ1-5 TRBV7-9 . CASSRQNQPQHF
TRBJ1-1 TRBV7-9 . CATKGENTEAFF
TRBJ2-5 TRBV7-2 . CASSRRRGGPKTQYF
TRBJ1-2 TRBV5-5 . CASSGRTNYGYTF
TRBJ2-7 TRBV30 . CAWKGQGTYEQYF
TRBJ2-1 TRBV5-1 once CASSWATGTSGYNEQFF
TRBJ1-2 TRBV18 . CASSPWTDTNYGYTF
TRBJ1-1 TRBV19 . CASTSRPGQGPTEAFF
TRBJ1-1 TRBV6-1 once CASTPLADLPIEAFF
TRBJ1-1 TRBV11-2 . CASSLRFGVSHTEAFF
TRBJ2-7 TRBV27 . CASPWDEQYF
TRBJ2-2 TRBV29-1 . CSVEDVGSGRAGELFF
TRBJ1-4 TRBV7-2 . CASSLPLLDRATTNEKLFF
TRBJ2-7 TRBV11-2 . CASSLDRYEQYF
TRBJ2-7 TRBV4-1 . CASSPEPGQLYEQYF
TRBJ1-5 TRBV28 once CASRWDRGFYQPQHF
TRBJ2-3 TRBV10-1 . CASSVRQDRPDTQYF
TRBJ1-1 TRBV4-1 . CASSRLGQGRTEAFF
TRBJ1-6 TRBV19 many CASSRDGPSSYNSPLHF
TRBJ2-1 TRBV4-2 . CASSQAYLTSGSGEQFF
TRBJ2-2 TRBV5-1 . CASSADRLLGELFF
TRBJ1-4 TRBV28 . CASSSQGVGTNEKLFF
TRBJ2-1 TRBV4-1 . CASSQISTKEQFF
TRBJ1-2 TRBV28 . CASSLISIRDYGYTF
TRBJ2-1 TRBV6-1 . CASTPRQSYNEQFF
TRBJ1-2 TRBV9 . CASSVDGGPNYGYTF
TRBJ1-3 TRBV28 . CASMKNAGNTIYF
TRBJ2-2 TRBV28 . CASSSGGGWAGELFF
TRBJ1-1 TRBV7-3 . CASSSYGDTEAFF
TRBJ2-1 TRBV7-3 . CASSLGGQNSYNEQFF
TRBJ2-7 TRBV7-3 few CASSAQGQGEQYF
TRBJ2-5 TRBV4-3 few CASSQDRSSYGTQYF
TRBJ1-1 TRBV28 . CASLRAGDTEAFF
TRBJ2-7 TRBV7-3 few CASSFSLTSGMKSSYEQYF
TRBJ1-3 TRBV6-6 . CASSYGQGGNTIYF
TRBJ2-1 TRBV19 . CASSLVNEQFF
TRBJ2-5 TRBV9 . CASTRSGEGWAETQYF
TRBJ2-3 TRBV5-1 . CASSLGAGPTDTQYF
TRBJ1-3 TRBV11-2 . CASRLGSGNTIYF
TRBJ1-1 TRBV18 . CASSPNFGRNTEAFF
TRBJ1-6 TRBV7-2 . CASSVTGGNSPLHF